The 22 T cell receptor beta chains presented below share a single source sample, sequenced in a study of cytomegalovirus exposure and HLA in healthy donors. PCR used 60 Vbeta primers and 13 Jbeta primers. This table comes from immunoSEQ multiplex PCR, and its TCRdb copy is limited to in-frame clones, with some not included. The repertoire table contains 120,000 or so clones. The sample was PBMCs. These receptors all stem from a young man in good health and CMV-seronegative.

The CDR3 bases are TGCGCCAGCAGGAACAGAGATTCTAATAGCAATCAGCCCCAGCATTTT. Its translation: CASRNRDSNSNQPQHF. The chain is built from TRBV23-1 and TRBJ1-5; D unresolved. TRBV23-1 is noted as an ORF with a role that remains uncertain. The CDR3 consists of 16 residues. Trimming stripped 6 bases from V and 0 bases from J, with 15 bases between.

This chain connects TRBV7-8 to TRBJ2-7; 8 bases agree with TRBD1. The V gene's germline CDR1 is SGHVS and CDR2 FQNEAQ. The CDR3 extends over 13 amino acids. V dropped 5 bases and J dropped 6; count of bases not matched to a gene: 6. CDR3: CASSPDRGGEQYF. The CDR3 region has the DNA TGTGCCAGCAGCCCAGACAGGGGAGGCGAGCAGTACTTC.

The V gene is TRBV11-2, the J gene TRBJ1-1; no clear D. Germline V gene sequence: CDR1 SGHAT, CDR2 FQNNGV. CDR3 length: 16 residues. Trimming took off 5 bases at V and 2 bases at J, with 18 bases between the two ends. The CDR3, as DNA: TGTGCCAGCAGCGTCCTAGGAGGGCAGCCTAACACTGAAGCTTTCTTT. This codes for CASSVLGGQPNTEAFF.

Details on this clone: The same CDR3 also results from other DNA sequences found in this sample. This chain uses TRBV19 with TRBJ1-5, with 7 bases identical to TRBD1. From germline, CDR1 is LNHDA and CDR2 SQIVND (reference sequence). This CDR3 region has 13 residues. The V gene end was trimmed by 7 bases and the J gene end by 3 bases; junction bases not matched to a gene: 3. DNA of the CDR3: TGTGCCAGTAACGACAGGGTCAATCAGCCCCAGCATTTT. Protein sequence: CASNDRVNQPQHF.

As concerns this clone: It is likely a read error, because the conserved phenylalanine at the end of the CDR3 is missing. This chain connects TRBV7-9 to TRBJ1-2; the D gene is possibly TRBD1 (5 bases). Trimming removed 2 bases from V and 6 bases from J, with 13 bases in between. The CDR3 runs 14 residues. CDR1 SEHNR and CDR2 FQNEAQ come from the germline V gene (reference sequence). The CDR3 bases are TGTGCCAGCAGCTTAAGTGGCAGGGAGGATGGCTACACCCTC. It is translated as CASSLSGREDGYTL.

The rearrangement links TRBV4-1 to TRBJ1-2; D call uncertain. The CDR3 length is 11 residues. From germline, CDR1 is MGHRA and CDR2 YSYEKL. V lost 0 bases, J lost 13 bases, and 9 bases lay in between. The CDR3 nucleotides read TGCGCCAGCAGCCAAGAGGGCGCCTTCACCTTC. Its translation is CASSQEGAFTF.

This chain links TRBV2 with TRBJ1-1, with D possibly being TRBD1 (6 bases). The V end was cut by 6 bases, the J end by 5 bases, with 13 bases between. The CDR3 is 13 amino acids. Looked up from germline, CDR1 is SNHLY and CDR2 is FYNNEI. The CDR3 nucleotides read TGTGCCAGCAGCGGCAGGGGCAGGACTGAAGCTTTCTTT. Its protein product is CASSGRGRTEAFF.

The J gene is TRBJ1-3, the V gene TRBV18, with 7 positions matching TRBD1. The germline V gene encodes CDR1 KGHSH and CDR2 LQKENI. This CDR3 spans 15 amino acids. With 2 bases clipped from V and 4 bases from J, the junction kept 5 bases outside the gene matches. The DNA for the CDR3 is TGTGCCAGCTCACCAGTCGGGACAGAAGGAAACACCATATATTTT. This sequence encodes CASSPVGTEGNTIYF.

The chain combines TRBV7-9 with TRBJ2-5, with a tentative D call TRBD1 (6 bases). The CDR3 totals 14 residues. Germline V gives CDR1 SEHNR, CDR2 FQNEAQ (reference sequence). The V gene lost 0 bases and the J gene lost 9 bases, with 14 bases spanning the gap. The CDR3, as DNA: TGTGCCAGCAGCTTAGCCGCCCCAGAGGGGGCCCAGTACTTC. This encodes CASSLAAPEGAQYF.

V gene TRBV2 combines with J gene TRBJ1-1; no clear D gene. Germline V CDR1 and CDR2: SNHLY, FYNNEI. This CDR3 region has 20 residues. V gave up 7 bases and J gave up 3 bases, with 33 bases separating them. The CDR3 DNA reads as TGTGCCAGCACCAAAGCCAGCTGGACGTTCGGGAGTGCAGGCGACACTGAAGCTTTCTTT. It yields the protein CASTKASWTFGSAGDTEAFF. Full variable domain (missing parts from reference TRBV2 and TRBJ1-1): EPEVTQTPSHQVTQMGQEVILRCVPISNHLYFYWYRQILGQKVEFLVSFYNNEISEKSEIFDDQFSVERPDGSNFTLKIRSTKLEDSAMYFCASTKASWTFGSAGDTEAFFGQGTRLTVV.

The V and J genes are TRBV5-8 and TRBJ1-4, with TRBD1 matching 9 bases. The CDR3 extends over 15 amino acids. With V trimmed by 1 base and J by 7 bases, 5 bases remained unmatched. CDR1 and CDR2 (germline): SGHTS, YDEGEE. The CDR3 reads CASSLFGTGSEKLFF. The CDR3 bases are TGTGCCAGCAGCTTGTTTGGGACAGGGTCTGAAAAACTGTTTTTT.

Written as DNA, the CDR3 is TGCAGCGTTGTAACGGTAAGAGAAGCTTTCTTT. This sequence encodes CSVVTVREAFF. The chain combines TRBV29-1 with TRBJ1-1, with D unresolved. V was cut by 4 bases and J by 8 bases, with 11 bases left in between. The CDR3 totals 11 residues. Germline-derived CDR1 and CDR2 are SQVTM and ANQGSEA.

The chain's CDR3 is CAISNRSSKVTQYF. The CDR3 region has the DNA TGTGCCATCAGTAACAGATCCAGTAAGGTGACCCAGTACTTC. The chain recombines TRBV10-3 with TRBJ2-5; D remains ambiguous. This CDR3 region has 14 residues. Looked up from germline, CDR1 is ENHRY and CDR2 is SYGVKD. Trimming stripped 5 bases from V and 7 bases from J, with 17 bases between.

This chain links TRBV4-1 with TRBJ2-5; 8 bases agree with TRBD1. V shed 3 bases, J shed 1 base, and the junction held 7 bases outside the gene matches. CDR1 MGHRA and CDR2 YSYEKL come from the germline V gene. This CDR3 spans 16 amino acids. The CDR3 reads CASSQGWTGFQETQYF. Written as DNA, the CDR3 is TGCGCCAGCAGCCAGGGTTGGACAGGGTTCCAAGAGACCCAGTACTTC.

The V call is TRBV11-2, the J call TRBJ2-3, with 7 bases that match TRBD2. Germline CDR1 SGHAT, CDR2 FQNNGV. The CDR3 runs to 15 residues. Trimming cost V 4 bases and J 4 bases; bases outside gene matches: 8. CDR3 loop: CASSSTGTMADTQYF. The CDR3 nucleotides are TGTGCCAGCAGCTCGACCGGGACTATGGCAGATACGCAGTATTTT.

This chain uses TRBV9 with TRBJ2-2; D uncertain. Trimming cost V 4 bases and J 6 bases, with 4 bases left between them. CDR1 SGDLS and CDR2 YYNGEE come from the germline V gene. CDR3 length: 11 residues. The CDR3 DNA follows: TGTGCCAGCAGCTCCGCCGGGGAGCTGTTTTTT. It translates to CASSSAGELFF.

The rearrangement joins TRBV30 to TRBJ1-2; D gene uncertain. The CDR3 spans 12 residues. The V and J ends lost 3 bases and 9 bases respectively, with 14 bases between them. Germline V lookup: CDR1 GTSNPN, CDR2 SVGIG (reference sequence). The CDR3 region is CAWRESMVRYTF. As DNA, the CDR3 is TGTGCCTGGAGGGAGTCTATGGTACGCTACACCTTC.

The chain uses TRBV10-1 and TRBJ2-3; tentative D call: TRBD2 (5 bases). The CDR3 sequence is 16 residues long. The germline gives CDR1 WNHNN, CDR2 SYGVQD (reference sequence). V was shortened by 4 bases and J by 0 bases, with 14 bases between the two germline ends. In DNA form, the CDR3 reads TGCGCCAGCAGTGCCCCCCAGCGGCCTAGCACAGATACGCAGTATTTT. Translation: CASSAPQRPSTDTQYF.

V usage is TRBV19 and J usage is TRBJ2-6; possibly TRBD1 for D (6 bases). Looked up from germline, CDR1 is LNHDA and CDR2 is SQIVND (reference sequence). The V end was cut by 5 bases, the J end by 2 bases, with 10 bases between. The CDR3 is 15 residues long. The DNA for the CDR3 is TGTGCCAGTAGTTCCCAGGGGACTGGGGCCAACGTCCTGACTTTC. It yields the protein CASSSQGTGANVLTF.

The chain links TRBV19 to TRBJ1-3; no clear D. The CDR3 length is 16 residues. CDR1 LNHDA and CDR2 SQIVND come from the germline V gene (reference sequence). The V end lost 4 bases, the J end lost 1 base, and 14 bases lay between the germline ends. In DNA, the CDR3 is TGTGCCAGTAGTACGATCGGTCGACAATCTGGAAACACCATATATTTT. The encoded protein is CASSTIGRQSGNTIYF.

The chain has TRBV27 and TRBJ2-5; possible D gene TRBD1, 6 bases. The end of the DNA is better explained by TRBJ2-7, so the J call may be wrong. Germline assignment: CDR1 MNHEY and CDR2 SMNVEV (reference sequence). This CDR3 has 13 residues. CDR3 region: CASSRTALYEQYF. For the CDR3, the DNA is TGTGCCAGCAGTCGGACAGCGCTCTACGAGCAGTACTTC.

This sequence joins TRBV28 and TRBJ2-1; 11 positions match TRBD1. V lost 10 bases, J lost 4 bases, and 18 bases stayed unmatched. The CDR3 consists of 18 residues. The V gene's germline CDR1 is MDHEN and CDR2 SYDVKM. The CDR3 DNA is TGTGCCATCACTCACCGGGACAGGGGGTCCCGGGGGTACAATGAGCAGTTCTTC. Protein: CAITHRDRGSRGYNEQFF.